One and the same sample provided the 22 T cell receptor beta chains below, sequenced in a study of T-cell memory formation after mild COVID-19. MiXCR was run by TCRdb on the 5' RACE reads, yielding one entry per CDR3 protein. The sample yields roughly 150,000 distinct CDR3 sequences, more than 12% seen once. Sequenced sample: PBMCs or a T cell subset sorted from them (not recorded which). These TCRs come from an adult woman who had mild COVID-19 (a few samples of this study predate the infection). Cell type and time point are not known.

The gene calls are TRBV7-2 and TRBJ2-7, with 10 positions matching TRBD2. Trimming took 5 bases from V and 0 from J; bases not matched to a gene: 4. CDR1 and CDR2 from the germline V gene are SGHTA and FQGNSA. CDR3 size: 15 residues. The CDR3 protein is CASSRRTSGSYEQYF. Written as DNA, the CDR3 is TGTGCCAGCAGCCGGAGGACTAGCGGCTCCTACGAGCAGTACTTC.

There are a few counts of this clonotype. The V gene is TRBV5-1, the J gene TRBJ1-2; a possible D gene is TRBD1 (5 bases). Germline-derived CDR1 and CDR2 are SGHRS and YFSETQ. The CDR3 has 14 residues. Trimming pared 0 bases from V and 4 bases from J, leaving 10 bases between. The CDR3: CASSLGDLSYGYTF. CDR3 nucleotides: TGCGCCAGCAGCTTGGGGGACTTATCCTATGGCTACACCTTC.

A few counts support this clonotype. The CDR3 bases are TGTGCCAGTAGTACCACAGACCTCTACGAGCAGTACTTC. This codes for CASSTTDLYEQYF. V is TRBV19 and J is TRBJ2-7; D not resolved. Germline-derived CDR1 and CDR2 are LNHDA and SQIVND (reference sequence). V lost 4 bases, J lost 3 bases, and 10 bases lay in between. The CDR3 contains 13 residues.

This clonotype was observed a handful of times. The chain couples TRBV9 to TRBJ1-2; the D gene is possibly TRBD1 (6 bases). The length of the CDR3 is 14 residues. The germline V gene has CDR1 SGDLS and CDR2 YYNGEE. V dropped 4 bases and J dropped 8 bases, with 18 bases sitting between them. CDR3 sequence: CASSMRGSREGYTF. CDR3 sequence (DNA): TGTGCCAGCAGCATGAGGGGGAGTAGGGAAGGCTACACCTTC.

The CDR3 sequence: CASSQDRERQETQYF. CDR3 bases: TGTGCCAGCAGCCAAGATAGGGAGCGGCAAGAGACCCAGTACTTC. The gene calls are TRBV4-2 and TRBJ2-5; a possible D gene is TRBD2 (5 bases). The CDR3 extends over 15 amino acids. The V gene's germline CDR1 is LGHNA and CDR2 YNFKEQ. Trimming took 0 bases from V and 2 from J, leaving 10 bases between them.

This clonotype was counted between two and nine times. V is TRBV12-3 or TRBV12-4 and J is TRBJ1-1; D is undetermined. V shed 4 bases and J shed 5 bases, with 14 bases lying between them. There are 14 residues in the CDR3. CDR3 in amino acids: CASSSGPGRTEAFF. CDR3 bases: TGTGCCAGCAGTTCGGGTCCCGGGCGGACTGAAGCTTTCTTT.

This sequence joins TRBV4-1 and TRBJ1-2, with TRBD1 matching 7 bases. The CDR3 is 19 amino acids. Germline-derived CDR1 and CDR2 are MGHRA and YSYEKL. The V segment lost 6 bases and the J segment 0 bases; nucleotides outside the gene matches: 19. CDR3 loop: CASSLIGRPAGQTNYGYTF. In DNA form, the CDR3 reads TGCGCCAGCAGTCTTATCGGTAGGCCCGCGGGACAGACTAACTATGGCTACACCTTC.

The chain uses TRBV12-3 or TRBV12-4 and TRBJ2-1; 12 positions match TRBD2. The CDR3 length is 18 residues. Losses at the gene ends were 6 bases for V and 1 base for J; bases not matched to a gene: 10. The CDR3 loop is CASRPPGTSGYSYNEQFF. Written as DNA, the CDR3 is TGTGCCAGCAGACCCCCCGGGACTAGCGGGTATTCCTACAATGAGCAGTTCTTC.

This clonotype has ten or more counts. This chain uses TRBV27 with TRBJ2-5; 7 nucleotides match TRBD2. From germline, CDR1 is MNHEY and CDR2 SMNVEV (reference sequence). CDR3 size: 15 residues. Trimming at V came to 10 bases and at J to 3 bases, leaving 14 bases not matched to a gene. The CDR3 DNA reads TGTGCCACCAAAAAAGTGGCAGGACTAGAAGAGACCCAGTACTTC. Translating it yields CATKKVAGLEETQYF.

The V gene is TRBV7-2, the J gene TRBJ1-1, with D unclear. CDR1 and CDR2 from the germline V gene are SGHTA and FQGNSA. The CDR3 spans 13 residues. Trimming shortened V by 2 bases and J by 3 bases, and 7 bases separated the two germline ends. CDR3 loop: CASSLWHHTEAFF. Written as DNA, the CDR3 is TGTGCCAGCAGCTTATGGCACCACACTGAAGCTTTCTTT. The variable domain in full, with the rest retrieved from reference TRBV7-2 and TRBJ1-1, is GAGVSQSPSNKVTEKGKDVELRCDPISGHTALYWYRQSLGQGLEFLIYFQGNSAPDKSGLPSDRFSAERTGGSVSTLTIQRTQQEDSAVYLCASSLWHHTEAFFGQGTRLTVV.

This chain uses TRBV5-6 with TRBJ1-2; D unclear. The CDR3 contains 16 residues. Germline CDR1 is SGHDT and CDR2 is YYEEEE. Trimming stripped 0 bases from V and 4 bases from J, with 16 bases between. The CDR3 spells CASSLGLRQWIYGYTF. DNA for the CDR3: TGTGCCAGCAGCTTGGGTCTACGGCAGTGGATCTATGGCTACACCTTC.

This clonotype was picked up a small number of times. The chain joins TRBV4-2 to TRBJ2-7; 10 nucleotides line up with TRBD1. The J segment lost 2 bases and the V segment lost 0 bases, leaving 4 bases of the junction unmatched. CDR1 is LGHNA and CDR2 is YNFKEQ in the germline V gene. This CDR3 has 16 residues. CDR3 in amino acids: CASSQDGTGVTYEQYF. CDR3 coding DNA: TGTGCCAGCAGCCAAGACGGGACAGGGGTTACCTACGAGCAGTACTTC.

This clonotype occurred a few times. The V gene is TRBV12-3 or TRBV12-4, the J gene TRBJ2-3; TRBD2 aligns across 9 bases. J gave up 2 bases and V 3 bases, and 3 bases lay outside the gene matches. CDR3 length: 15 residues. The CDR3 sequence: CASSFRLAATDTQYF. The CDR3 DNA reads TGTGCCAGCAGTTTCCGACTAGCGGCCACAGATACGCAGTATTTT.

This clonotype was seen more than once but under ten times. The J gene is TRBJ2-1, the V gene TRBV29-1, with 9 bases fitting TRBD2. This CDR3 spans 15 amino acids. The germline V gene encodes CDR1 SQVTM and CDR2 ANQGSEA. The ends lost 1 base at V and 4 bases at J; junction bases unmatched: 5. The CDR3 loop is CSVEGGSGGYNEQFF. The CDR3 DNA is TGCAGCGTTGAAGGTGGTAGCGGGGGATACAATGAGCAGTTCTTC.

This clonotype has a count of ten or more. The chain joins TRBV29-1 to TRBJ2-2; the D gene is possibly TRBD2 (6 bases). V lost 6 bases and J lost 4, with 24 bases in between. The CDR3 is 17 amino acids. Germline CDR1 and CDR2: SQVTM and ANQGSEA. The CDR3 DNA sequence: TGCAGCGTCCGGCGTGGGGACTCCGAATCCCCCACCGGGGAGCTGTTTTTT. Protein product: CSVRRGDSESPTGELFF.

V usage is TRBV2 and J usage is TRBJ1-4, with 8 bases aligning to TRBD1. The junction had 7 bases not matched to a gene; V was cut back by 6 bases and J by 4 bases. CDR1 is SNHLY, CDR2 FYNNEI, per germline. The CDR3 loop spans 15 amino acids. In DNA, the CDR3 is TGTGCCAGCAGCCGACAGGGGAATTTTAATGAAAAACTGTTTTTT. This sequence encodes CASSRQGNFNEKLFF.

This clonotype was picked up a small number of times. The rearrangement joins TRBV5-1 to TRBJ2-7; 10 nucleotides line up with TRBD2. CDR1 and CDR2 (germline): SGHRS, YFSETQ. The CDR3 sequence is 16 residues long. The junction had 6 bases not matched to a gene; V was cut back by 1 base and J by 2 bases. CDR3 sequence: CASSLHPSGRAYEQYF. The CDR3 bases are TGCGCCAGCAGCTTGCATCCAAGCGGGAGGGCCTACGAGCAGTACTTC. Using reference TRBV5-1 and TRBJ2-7 for the parts outside the CDR3, the full variable domain is KAGVTQTPRYLIKTRGQQVTLSCSPISGHRSVSWYQQTPGQGLQFLFEYFSETQRNKGNFPGRFSGRQFSNSRSEMNVSTLELGDSALYLCASSLHPSGRAYEQYFGPGTRLTVT.

This clonotype was counted a few times. The V gene is TRBV29-1, the J gene TRBJ2-7; D gene ambiguous. The CDR3 is 10 residues long. Germline V gene lookup returns CDR1 SQVTM and CDR2 ANQGSEA. Trimming stripped 4 bases from V and 6 bases from J, with 7 bases between. In DNA form, the CDR3 reads TGCAGCGTTGTACAGAGCGAGCAGTACTTC. Its translation: CSVVQSEQYF.

This clonotype came up a few times. CDR3 in amino acids: CASTMTGTKEQYF. CDR3 sequence (DNA): TGTGCCAGCACAATGACCGGGACCAAGGAGCAGTACTTC. The V and J genes are TRBV27 and TRBJ2-7; perhaps D is TRBD1 or TRBD2 (5 bases each). The CDR3 runs to 13 residues. The V end was cut by 7 bases, the J end by 7 bases, with 17 bases between. CDR1 and CDR2 from the germline V gene are MNHEY and SMNVEV (reference sequence).

The gene calls are TRBV7-8 and TRBJ2-5; possible D gene TRBD1, 6 bases. Trimming pared 2 bases from V and 0 bases from J, leaving 13 bases between. This CDR3 comprises 16 residues. The germline V gene has CDR1 SGHVS and CDR2 FQNEAQ. The CDR3 bases are TGTGCCAGCAGCTTACACGACAGGACCTACCAAGAGACCCAGTACTTC. This gives the protein CASSLHDRTYQETQYF.

This clonotype was detected once. The chain recombines TRBV3-1 with TRBJ2-1; weak D call: TRBD2 (5 bases). The CDR3 spans 15 residues. CDR1 and CDR2 (germline): LGHDT, YNNKEL (reference sequence). V lost 1 base to trimming and J lost 1 base, with 8 bases between them. The CDR3 sequence is CASSQGQRSYNEQFF. CDR3 DNA sequence: TGTGCCAGCAGCCAAGGTCAGCGGTCCTACAATGAGCAGTTCTTC.

In this sample, this clonotype turned up a few times. The chain has TRBV2 and TRBJ1-2, with 8 positions matching TRBD1. The V gene's germline CDR1 is SNHLY and CDR2 FYNNEI. The CDR3 spans 15 residues. Trimming took 3 bases from V and 0 from J; bases not matched to a gene: 3. DNA for the CDR3: TGTGCCAGCAGTGAGGGACAGGCGTCTAACTATGGCTACACCTTC. Protein: CASSEGQASNYGYTF.